Each of the 11 T cell receptor beta chains below was sequenced from the same sample in a study of blood T cells in healthy people across ages (dated by TCRdb to between 2015 and 2016). Libraries came from 5' RACE. Sequencing relied on an Illumina HiSeq 2500. A second roughly 7 to 12 cycle PCR used a sample-barcoded 5' primer and a J-beta primer mix. TCRdb reprocessed the public reads (quality trimming at Q25 with fastp, clone calling with MiXCR) and kept in-frame beta chains. Each entry merges the rows of one CDR3 protein and shows their most common DNA and genes. This sample comprises over 550,000 distinct CDR3 sequences, approximately 30% of them detected only once. About a sixth of the sample lies in the top ten. Sequencing was performed on blood. All receptors derive from a woman over 75 in good health.

This clonotype was counted only a few times. Just one base apart from a much larger clone, this may be a read error. The chain is built from TRBV6-2 or TRBV6-3 and TRBJ2-7; a possible D gene is TRBD2 (5 bases). V was clipped by 5 bases and J by 3 bases, with 20 bases between them. The CDR3 contains 16 residues. Looked up from germline, CDR1 is MNHEY and CDR2 is SVGEGT. The CDR3 sequence is CASSTLTDFPLYEQYF. In DNA, the CDR3 is TGTGCCAGCAGTACCCTCACGGACTTCCCTCTCTACGAGCAGTACTTC.

The table lists this clonotype with many counts. This rearrangement joins TRBV7-2 to TRBJ2-4; TRBD1 is a possible D gene (6 bases). Germline V gene data show CDR1 as SGHTA and CDR2 as FQGNSA. The V gene lost 2 bases and the J gene lost 6 bases, with 11 bases spanning the gap. CDR3 length equals 14 residues. The CDR3 nucleotides are TGTGCCAGCAGCTTACAGAGGGGGACAAACATTCAGTACTTC. Residues: CASSLQRGTNIQYF. Drawing the rest from reference TRBV7-2 and TRBJ2-4, the complete variable domain is GAGVSQSPSNKVTEKGKDVELRCDPISGHTALYWYRQSLGQGLEFLIYFQGNSAPDKSGLPSDRFSAERTGGSVSTLTIQRTQQEDSAVYLCASSLQRGTNIQYFGAGTRLSVL.

A word on this clonotype: The junction departs from the called germline gene at one end, perhaps through a read error. The V and J genes are TRBV7-9 and TRBJ2-7; TRBD2 is a possible D gene (7 bases). Germline CDR1 SEHNR, CDR2 FQNEAQ (reference sequence). The CDR3 consists of 16 residues. CDR3 in DNA: TGTGCCGGCAGCTCAGCTGGGACGGGGGGCAAGTACGAGCAGTACTTC. It yields the protein CAGSSAGTGGKYEQYF.

Turning to this clonotype: A much larger clone sits a single nucleotide away, making a read error possible. V and J are TRBV29-1 and TRBJ2-1; 7 bases match TRBD2. This CDR3 is built from 15 residues. The germline V gene has CDR1 SQVTM and CDR2 ANQGSEA. The CDR3 sequence: CSVEGTTSSYNERFF. CDR3 DNA sequence: TGCAGCGTGGAGGGGACTACCTCATCCTACAATGAGCGGTTCTTC.

Note on this clonotype: The junction departs from germline at one end; a sequencing error may be responsible. This chain uses TRBV6-5 with TRBJ1-6; D is unresolved. There are 13 residues in the CDR3. Germline V lookup: CDR1 MNHEY, CDR2 SVGAGI. The CDR3 loop reads CASSSVEGSPHHF. As DNA, the CDR3 is TGTGCCAGCAGTTCTGTAGAAGGTTCACCCCACCACTTT.

This rearrangement joins TRBV9 to TRBJ1-1; a possible D gene is TRBD1 (5 bases). The CDR3 is 14 amino acids. CDR1 is SGDLS, CDR2 YYNGEE, per germline. V shed 0 bases and J shed 4 bases, with 10 bases lying between them. CDR3 region: CASSVVAGTTEAFF. CDR3 sequence (DNA): TGTGCCAGCAGCGTAGTGGCCGGGACCACTGAAGCTTTCTTT.

The chain carries TRBV20-1 and TRBJ1-5; TRBD1 agrees at 7 bases. Germline V gene sequence: CDR1 DFQATT, CDR2 SNEGSKA (reference sequence). V was clipped by 3 bases and J by 5 bases; unmatched bases: 10. This CDR3 region has 15 residues. The DNA of the CDR3 is TGCAGTGCTAGCCAATCTGGACAGGAACATCAGCCCCAGCATTTT. Its translation is CSASQSGQEHQPQHF.

This sequence joins TRBV5-5 and TRBJ2-7, with TRBD1 identical over 12 bases. CDR1 and CDR2 (germline): SGHKS, YYEKEE (reference sequence). The trim removed 0 bases at V and 7 bases at J, leaving 8 bases unmatched. CDR3 length: 16 residues. In DNA form, the CDR3 reads TGTGCCAGCAGCTTGGGACGGGGACAGGGGGCGGGGGAGCAGTACTTC. The encoded protein is CASSLGRGQGAGEQYF.

Only one count was recorded for this clonotype. Compared with germline, one end of the junction differs, possibly owing to a read error. The chain links TRBV6-5 to TRBJ2-7; TRBD2 matches 13 bases. Germline CDR1 reads MNHEY; CDR2 reads SVGAGI. The CDR3 spans 15 residues. CDR3 sequence: CASSYETSGGYGQYF. The CDR3 DNA sequence: TGTGCCAGCAGTTACGAGACTAGCGGGGGGTACGGGCAGTACTTC.

This clonotype was counted only a few times. J is TRBJ2-7 and V is TRBV6-5; tentatively, D is TRBD2 (5 bases). CDR3 size: 15 residues. Trimming shortened V by 5 bases and J by 1 base, and 15 bases separated the two germline ends. Germline V gene sequence: CDR1 MNHEY, CDR2 SVGAGI. The CDR3 region is CASSTTERFSYEQYF. The CDR3 bases are TGTGCCAGCAGTACGACCGAGCGGTTTTCCTACGAGCAGTACTTC.

The gene calls are TRBV5-4 and TRBJ2-3; D is unclear. The ends were cut back, 3 bases at V and 5 bases at J, with 7 bases in the middle. The CDR3 has 12 amino acids. From germline, CDR1 is SGHNT and CDR2 YYREEE (reference sequence). As DNA, the CDR3 is TGTGCCAGCAGCTCAAACTTAGATACGCAGTATTTT. Protein product: CASSSNLDTQYF.